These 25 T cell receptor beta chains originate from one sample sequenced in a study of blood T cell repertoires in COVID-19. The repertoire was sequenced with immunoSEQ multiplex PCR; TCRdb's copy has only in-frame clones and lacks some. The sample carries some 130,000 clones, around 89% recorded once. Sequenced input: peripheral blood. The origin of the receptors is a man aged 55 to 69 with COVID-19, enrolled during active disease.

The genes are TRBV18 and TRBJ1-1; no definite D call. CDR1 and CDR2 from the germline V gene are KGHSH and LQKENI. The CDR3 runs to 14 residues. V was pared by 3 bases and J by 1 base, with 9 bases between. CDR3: CASSPLQENTEAFF. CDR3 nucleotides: TGTGCCAGCTCACCTCTTCAGGAGAACACTGAAGCTTTCTTT.

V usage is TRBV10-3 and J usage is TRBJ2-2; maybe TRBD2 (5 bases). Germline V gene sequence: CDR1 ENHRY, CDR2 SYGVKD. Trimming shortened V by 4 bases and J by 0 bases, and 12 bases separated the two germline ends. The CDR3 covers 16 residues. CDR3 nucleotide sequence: TGTGCCATCAGTGTATCGGGGAACGCGAACACCGGGGAGCTGTTTTTT. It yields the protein CAISVSGNANTGELFF.

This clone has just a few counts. In nucleotides, the CDR3 is TGTGCCAGTAGTATGAGCTATTTGGAGACCCAGTACTTC. Amino acids: CASSMSYLETQYF. The chain is built from TRBV19 and TRBJ2-5; unclear D gene. V was shortened by 3 bases and J by 5 bases, with 10 bases between the two germline ends. CDR3 length equals 13 residues. Germline CDR1 LNHDA, CDR2 SQIVND (reference sequence).

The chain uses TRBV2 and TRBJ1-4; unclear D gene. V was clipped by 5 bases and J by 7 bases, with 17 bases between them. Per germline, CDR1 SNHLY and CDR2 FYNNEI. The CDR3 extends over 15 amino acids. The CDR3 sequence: CASSPGSPHGEKLFF. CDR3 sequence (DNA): TGTGCCAGCAGTCCAGGTTCTCCCCATGGTGAAAAACTGTTTTTT.

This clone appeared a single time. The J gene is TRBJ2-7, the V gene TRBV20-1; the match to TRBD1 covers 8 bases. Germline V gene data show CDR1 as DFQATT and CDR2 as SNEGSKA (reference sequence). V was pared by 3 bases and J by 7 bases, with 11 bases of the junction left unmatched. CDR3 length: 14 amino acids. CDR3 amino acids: CSASNKATGDEQYF. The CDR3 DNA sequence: TGCAGTGCTAGTAACAAGGCGACAGGGGATGAGCAGTACTTC.

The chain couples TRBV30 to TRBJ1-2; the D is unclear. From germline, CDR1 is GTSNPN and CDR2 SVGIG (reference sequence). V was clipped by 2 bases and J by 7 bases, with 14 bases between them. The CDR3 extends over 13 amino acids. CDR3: CAWSPSVLSGYTF. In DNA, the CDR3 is TGTGCCTGGAGTCCCTCGGTCCTATCTGGCTACACCTTC. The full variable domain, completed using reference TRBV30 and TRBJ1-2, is SQTIHQWPATLVQPVGSPLSLECTVEGTSNPNLYWYRQAAGRGLQLLFYSVGIGQISSEVPQNLSASRPQDRQFILSSKKLLLSDSGFYLCAWSPSVLSGYTFGSGTRLTVV.

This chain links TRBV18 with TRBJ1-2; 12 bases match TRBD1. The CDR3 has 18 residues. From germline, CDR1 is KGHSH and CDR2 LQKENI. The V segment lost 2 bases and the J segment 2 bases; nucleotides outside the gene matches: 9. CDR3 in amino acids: CASSPLGQGAQSNYGYTF. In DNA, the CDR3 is TGTGCCAGCTCACCATTGGGACAGGGGGCGCAGTCAAACTATGGCTACACCTTC.

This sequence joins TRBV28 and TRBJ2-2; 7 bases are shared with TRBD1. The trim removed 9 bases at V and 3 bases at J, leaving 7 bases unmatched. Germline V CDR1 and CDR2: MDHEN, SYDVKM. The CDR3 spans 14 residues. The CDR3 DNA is TGTGCCAGTCTTTCTACAGGGGACACCGGGGAGCTGTTTTTT. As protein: CASLSTGDTGELFF. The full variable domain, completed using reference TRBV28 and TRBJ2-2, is DVKVTQSSRYLVKRTGEKVFLECVQDMDHENMFWYRQDPGLGLRLIYFSYDVKMKEKGDIPEGYSVSREKKERFSLILESASTNQTSMYLCASLSTGDTGELFFGEGSRLTVL.

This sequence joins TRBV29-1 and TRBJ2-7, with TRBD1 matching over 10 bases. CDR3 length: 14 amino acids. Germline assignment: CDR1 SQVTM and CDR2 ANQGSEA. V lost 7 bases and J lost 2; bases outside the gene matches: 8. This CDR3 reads CSAVAGQGAYEQYF. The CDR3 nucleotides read TGCAGCGCCGTAGCCGGACAGGGGGCCTACGAGCAGTACTTC.

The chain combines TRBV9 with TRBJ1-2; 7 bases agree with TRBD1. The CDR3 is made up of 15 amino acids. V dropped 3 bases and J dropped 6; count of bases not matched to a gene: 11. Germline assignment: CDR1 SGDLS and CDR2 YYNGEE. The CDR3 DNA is TGTGCCAGCAGCGCGCAGATGACAGGGATGCATGGCTACACCTTC. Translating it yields CASSAQMTGMHGYTF.

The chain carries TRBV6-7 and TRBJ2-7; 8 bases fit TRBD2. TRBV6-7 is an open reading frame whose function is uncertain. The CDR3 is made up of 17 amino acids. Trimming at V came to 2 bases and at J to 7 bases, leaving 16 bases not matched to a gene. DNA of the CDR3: TGTGCCAGCAGTTACCCCCCGGGGGGGGCGGGATTGGGGGAGCAGTACTTC. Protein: CASSYPPGGAGLGEQYF.

Here the CDR3 reads CASSQVTAGGPEAFF. For the CDR3, the DNA is TGTGCCAGCAGCCAAGTTACGGCGGGGGGTCCTGAAGCTTTCTTT. V and J are TRBV4-2 and TRBJ1-1; a possible D gene is TRBD1 (5 bases). The length of the CDR3 is 15 residues. Trimming removed 1 base at V and 6 bases at J, with 15 bases between. CDR1 is LGHNA, CDR2 YNFKEQ, per germline.

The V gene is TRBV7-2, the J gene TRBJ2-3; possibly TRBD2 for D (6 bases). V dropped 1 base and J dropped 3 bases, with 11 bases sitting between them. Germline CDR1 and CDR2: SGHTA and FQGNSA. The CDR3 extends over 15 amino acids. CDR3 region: CASSLERARTDTQYF. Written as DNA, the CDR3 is TGTGCCAGCAGCTTAGAGCGGGCAAGGACAGATACGCAGTATTTT. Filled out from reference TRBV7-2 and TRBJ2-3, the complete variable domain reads GAGVSQSPSNKVTEKGKDVELRCDPISGHTALYWYRQSLGQGLEFLIYFQGNSAPDKSGLPSDRFSAERTGGSVSTLTIQRTQQEDSAVYLCASSLERARTDTQYFGPGTRLTVL.

CDR3 sequence (DNA): TGTGCCAGCAGCTGGGAGGGTAGCAATCAGCCCCAGCATTTT. Encoded protein: CASSWEGSNQPQHF. The chain carries TRBV5-4 and TRBJ1-5; D unresolved. The CDR3 is 14 amino acids. Trimming removed 3 bases from V and 0 bases from J, with 7 bases in between. In germline, CDR1 is SGHNT, CDR2 YYREEE (reference sequence).

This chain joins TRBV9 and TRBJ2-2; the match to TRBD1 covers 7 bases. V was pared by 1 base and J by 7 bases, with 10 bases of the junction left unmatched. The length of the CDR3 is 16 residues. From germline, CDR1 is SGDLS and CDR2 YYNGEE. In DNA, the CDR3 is TGTGCCAGCAGCGTACAAGGGGGCGCGCTCCACGGGGAGCTGTTTTTT. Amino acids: CASSVQGGALHGELFF. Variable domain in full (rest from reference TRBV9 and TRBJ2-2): DSGVTQTPKHLITATGQRVTLRCSPRSGDLSVYWYQQSLDQGLQFLIQYYNGEERAKGNILERFSAQQFPDLHSELNLSSLELGDSALYFCASSVQGGALHGELFFGEGSRLTVL.

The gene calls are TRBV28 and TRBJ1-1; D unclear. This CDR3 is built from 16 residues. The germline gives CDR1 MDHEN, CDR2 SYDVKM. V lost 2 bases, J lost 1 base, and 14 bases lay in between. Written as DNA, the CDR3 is TGTGCCAGCAGTTTAATGGGAGCCCTCCGGAACACTGAAGCTTTCTTT. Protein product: CASSLMGALRNTEAFF.

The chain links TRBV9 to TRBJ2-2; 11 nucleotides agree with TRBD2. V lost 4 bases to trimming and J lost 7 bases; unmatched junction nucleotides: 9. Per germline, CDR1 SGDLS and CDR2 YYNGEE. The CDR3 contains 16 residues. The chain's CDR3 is CASSILAGGPNGELFF. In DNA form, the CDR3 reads TGTGCCAGCAGCATCTTAGCGGGGGGGCCTAACGGGGAGCTGTTTTTT.

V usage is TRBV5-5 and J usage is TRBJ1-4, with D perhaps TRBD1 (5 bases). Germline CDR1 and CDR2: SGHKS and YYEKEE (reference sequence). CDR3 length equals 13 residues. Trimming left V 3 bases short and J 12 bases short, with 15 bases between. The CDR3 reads CASSSHEGEELFF. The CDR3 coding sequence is TGTGCCAGCAGCTCCCATGAAGGGGAGGAACTGTTTTTT.

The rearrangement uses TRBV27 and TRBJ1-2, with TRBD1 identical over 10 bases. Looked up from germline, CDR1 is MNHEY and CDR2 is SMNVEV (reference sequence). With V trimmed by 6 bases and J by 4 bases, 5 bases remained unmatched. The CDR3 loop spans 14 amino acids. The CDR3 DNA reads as TGTGCCAGCAGAGCAGACAGGGGGCCCTATGGCTACACCTTC. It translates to CASRADRGPYGYTF.

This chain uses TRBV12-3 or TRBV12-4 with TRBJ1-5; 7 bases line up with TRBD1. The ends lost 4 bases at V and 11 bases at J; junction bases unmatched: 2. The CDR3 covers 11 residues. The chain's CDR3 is CASSWTGTQHF. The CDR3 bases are TGTGCCAGCAGTTGGACAGGAACCCAGCATTTT.

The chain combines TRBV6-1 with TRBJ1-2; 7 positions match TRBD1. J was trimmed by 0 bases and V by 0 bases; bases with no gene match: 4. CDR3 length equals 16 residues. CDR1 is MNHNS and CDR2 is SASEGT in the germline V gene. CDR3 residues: CASSEAGGQSNYGYTF. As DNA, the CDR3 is TGTGCCAGCAGTGAAGCGGGGGGACAGTCTAACTATGGCTACACCTTC.

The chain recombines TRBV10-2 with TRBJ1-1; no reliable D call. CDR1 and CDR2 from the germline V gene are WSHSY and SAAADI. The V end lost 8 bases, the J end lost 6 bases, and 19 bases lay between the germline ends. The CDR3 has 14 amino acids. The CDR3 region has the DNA TGCGCCAGCTTTGATGGCAGGCAAGTCCCTGAAGCTTTCTTT. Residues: CASFDGRQVPEAFF.

CDR3 residues: CASSLAIRQGNDQPQHF. The CDR3 nucleotides read TGTGCCAGCAGCTTAGCTATACGGCAGGGGAACGATCAGCCCCAGCATTTT. V usage is TRBV7-2 and J usage is TRBJ1-5, with a possible D match to TRBD1 (6 bases). Germline values: CDR1 SGHTA, CDR2 FQGNSA. The V end lost 0 bases, the J end lost 5 bases, and 17 bases lay between the germline ends. The CDR3 extends over 17 amino acids.

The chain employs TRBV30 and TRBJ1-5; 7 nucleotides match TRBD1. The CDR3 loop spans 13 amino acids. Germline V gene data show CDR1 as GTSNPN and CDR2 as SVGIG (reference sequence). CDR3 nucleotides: TGTGCTTGTGGACAGGACGACAATCAGCCCCAGCATTTT. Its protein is CACGQDDNQPQHF.

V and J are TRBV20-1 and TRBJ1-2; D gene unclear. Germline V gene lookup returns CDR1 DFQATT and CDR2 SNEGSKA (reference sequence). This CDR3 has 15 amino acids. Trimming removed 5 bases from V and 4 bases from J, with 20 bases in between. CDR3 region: CSAGEPSSVLYGYTF. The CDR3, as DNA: TGCAGTGCTGGTGAGCCCAGCAGCGTCCTCTATGGCTACACCTTC.